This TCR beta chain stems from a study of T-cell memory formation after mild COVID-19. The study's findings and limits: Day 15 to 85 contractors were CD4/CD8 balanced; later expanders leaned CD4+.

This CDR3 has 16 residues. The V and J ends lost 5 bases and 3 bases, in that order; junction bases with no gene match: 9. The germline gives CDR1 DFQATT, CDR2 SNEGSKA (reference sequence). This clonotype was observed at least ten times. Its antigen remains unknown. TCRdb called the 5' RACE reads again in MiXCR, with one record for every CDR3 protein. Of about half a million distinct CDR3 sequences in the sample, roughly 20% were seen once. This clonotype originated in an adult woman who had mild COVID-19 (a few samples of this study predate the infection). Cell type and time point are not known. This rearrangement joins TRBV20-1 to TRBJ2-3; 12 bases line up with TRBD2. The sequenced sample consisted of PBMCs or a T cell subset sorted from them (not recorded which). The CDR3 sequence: CSAPSPSGRATDTQYF. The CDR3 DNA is TGCAGTGCTCCTTCGCCTAGCGGGAGGGCTACAGATACGCAGTATTTT.